The 28 T cell receptor beta chains in this list originate from one sample, sequenced in a study of blood T cell repertoires in COVID-19. Assay used: immunoSEQ multiplex PCR; TCRdb lists only in-frame clones, some missing. This sample carries roughly 150,000 clones, 80% to 90% of them seen once, and the ten largest clones take about 2.4%. Sequencing was carried out using peripheral blood. The receptors derive from a woman between 70 and 85 years old with acute or convalescent COVID-19.

This chain joins TRBV2 and TRBJ1-5; tentatively, D is TRBD1 (6 bases). This CDR3 region has 15 residues. Germline CDR1 and CDR2: SNHLY and FYNNEI. V was clipped by 6 bases and J by 6 bases, with 18 bases between them. The CDR3 DNA is TGTGCCAGCAGCGCCGGACAGCCGGGGGGTCAGCCCCAGCATTTT. Translation gives CASSAGQPGGQPQHF.

The chain is built from TRBV21-1 and TRBJ2-3; no check of the table's D call, TRBD2, against the DNA was made. TRBV21-1 is tagged as a pseudogene. This CDR3 has 16 residues. The CDR3 DNA reads TGTGCCAGGAGAACTACTCAAGCGGGGGGCACAGATACGCAGTATTTT. This encodes CARRTTQAGGTDTQYF.

The chain links TRBV9 to TRBJ2-2; D perhaps matches TRBD2 (6 bases). V was trimmed by 1 base and J by 7 bases, leaving 11 bases between them. Germline lookup yields CDR1 SGDLS and CDR2 YYNGEE. The CDR3 extends over 14 amino acids. The CDR3 DNA follows: TGTGCCAGCAGCGTAATGGAGGGCATCGGGGAGCTGTTTTTT. This translates into CASSVMEGIGELFF.

The V gene is TRBV7-9, the J gene TRBJ1-4, with D possibly TRBD1 on 6 matching bases. The CDR3 covers 15 residues. Germline V gives CDR1 SEHNR, CDR2 FQNEAQ (reference sequence). The ends were cut back, 4 bases at V and 5 bases at J, with 14 bases in the middle. The CDR3 coding sequence is TGTGCCAGCAGCTCAGGAACAGGGAAGAATGAAAAACTGTTTTTT. Its translation: CASSSGTGKNEKLFF.

The V gene is TRBV6-5, the J gene TRBJ2-3, with TRBD2 as a possible D gene (5 bases). The CDR3 consists of 13 residues. The ends were cut back, 8 bases at V and 1 base at J, with 10 bases in the middle. Germline values: CDR1 MNHEY, CDR2 SVGAGI. The CDR3 nucleotides are TGTGCCAGCCGGGGTGGACGCACAGATACGCAGTATTTT. It encodes CASRGGRTDTQYF.

This rearrangement joins TRBV9 to TRBJ2-1; no clear D. The germline CDR1 and CDR2 sequences are SGDLS and YYNGEE. V shed 0 bases and J shed 9 bases, with 10 bases lying between them. The CDR3 spans 13 residues. CDR3 in DNA: TGTGCCAGCAGCGTAGACAGTTACGGTGAGCAGTTCTTC. Its translation: CASSVDSYGEQFF.

This chain uses TRBV5-4 with TRBJ1-1; tentative D call: TRBD1 (6 bases). Germline V gives CDR1 SGHNT, CDR2 YYREEE (reference sequence). Trimming took off 0 bases at V and 1 base at J, with 10 bases between the two ends. The CDR3 totals 15 residues. Here the CDR3 reads CASSLALQGNTEAFF. Written as DNA, the CDR3 is TGTGCCAGCAGCTTGGCGCTACAGGGGAACACTGAAGCTTTCTTT.

The chain combines TRBV5-1 with TRBJ2-1; D remains unclear. Germline V gives CDR1 SGHRS, CDR2 YFSETQ. Trimming removed 0 bases from V and 1 base from J, with 8 bases in between. This CDR3 spans 15 amino acids. CDR3 coding DNA: TGCGCCAGCAGCTTGGTCGGGTTGTCCTACAATGAGCAGTTCTTC. Its protein product is CASSLVGLSYNEQFF. The full variable domain, in which reference TRBV5-1 and TRBJ2-1 provide the parts outside the CDR3, is KAGVTQTPRYLIKTRGQQVTLSCSPISGHRSVSWYQQTPGQGLQFLFEYFSETQRNKGNFPGRFSGRQFSNSRSEMNVSTLELGDSALYLCASSLVGLSYNEQFFGPGTRLTVL.

A few counts support this clone. The chain carries TRBV19 and TRBJ1-3; D might be TRBD1 (6 bases). There are 16 residues in the CDR3. In germline, CDR1 is LNHDA, CDR2 SQIVND (reference sequence). With 3 bases removed from V and 2 bases from J, the gap between germline ends came to 14 bases. CDR3 sequence (DNA): TGTGCCAGTAGTATGACATGGACAGCACCTGGAAACACCATATATTTT. This translates into CASSMTWTAPGNTIYF.

The V call is TRBV2, the J call TRBJ1-2, with a tentative D call TRBD1 (6 bases). Trimming left V 2 bases short and J 7 bases short, with 17 bases between. Germline CDR1 SNHLY, CDR2 FYNNEI. This CDR3 is built from 15 residues. In DNA form, the CDR3 reads TGTGCCAGCAGTGAAAGAAGGTCAGGGGTGGGTGGCTACACCTTC. Amino acid sequence: CASSERRSGVGGYTF.

V gene TRBV4-1 combines with J gene TRBJ1-1; the D gene is possibly TRBD1 (5 bases). From germline, CDR1 is MGHRA and CDR2 YSYEKL. Trimming shortened V by 1 base and J by 5 bases, and 11 bases separated the two germline ends. The CDR3 totals 14 residues. The CDR3 coding sequence is TGCGCCAGCAGCCAAGCGGGGGGGAGGACTGAAGCTTTCTTT. Its translation is CASSQAGGRTEAFF.

This chain joins TRBV6-5 and TRBJ1-3, with D unresolved. Germline values: CDR1 MNHEY, CDR2 SVGAGI. This CDR3 has 15 residues. With 5 bases removed from V and 0 bases from J, the gap between germline ends came to 11 bases. CDR3: CASSLTAFSGNTIYF. The CDR3 region has the DNA TGTGCCAGCAGTCTTACAGCCTTCTCTGGAAACACCATATATTTT.

The chain combines TRBV7-8 with TRBJ1-1; 7 bases match TRBD1. The CDR3 consists of 14 residues. The germline V gene encodes CDR1 SGHVS and CDR2 FQNEAQ. Trimming took 3 bases from V and 3 from J; bases not matched to a gene: 4. CDR3 DNA sequence: TGTGCCAGCAGCTTGTCGACAGGGTACACTGAAGCTTTCTTT. This translates into CASSLSTGYTEAFF.

This chain connects TRBV5-1 to TRBJ1-6; D unresolved. CDR1 is SGHRS, CDR2 YFSETQ, per germline. The ends were cut back, 1 base at V and 7 bases at J, with 15 bases in the middle. This CDR3 contains 16 residues. CDR3 protein: CASSLWAGISNSPLHF. The CDR3 DNA reads TGCGCCAGCAGCTTGTGGGCCGGTATTTCGAATTCACCCCTCCACTTT.

The chain recombines TRBV19 with TRBJ2-6; the match to TRBD1 covers 7 bases. The J segment lost 0 bases and the V segment lost 7 bases, leaving 9 bases of the junction unmatched. The CDR3 length is 17 residues. Germline V gives CDR1 LNHDA, CDR2 SQIVND (reference sequence). This CDR3 reads CASKVGQVPSGANVLTF. The DNA of the CDR3 is TGTGCCAGTAAGGTAGGACAGGTCCCCTCTGGGGCCAACGTCCTGACTTTC. Together with reference TRBV19 and TRBJ2-6, the CDR3 gives the full variable domain: DGGITQSPKYLFRKEGQNVTLSCEQNLNHDAMYWYRQDPGQGLRLIYYSQIVNDFQKGDIAEGYSVSREKKESFPLTVTSAQKNPTAFYLCASKVGQVPSGANVLTFGAGSRLTVL.

The chain carries TRBV27 and TRBJ1-6; a weak D match, TRBD1 (5 bases). The CDR3 extends over 15 amino acids. The V end lost 2 bases, the J end lost 6 bases, and 11 bases lay between the germline ends. Germline V CDR1 and CDR2: MNHEY, SMNVEV (reference sequence). The CDR3 DNA reads TGTGCCAGCAGTTTAAAGGGGAGGCCTAATTCACCCCTCCACTTT. Translated: CASSLKGRPNSPLHF.

The chain's CDR3 is CASSHLRRQGASGELFF. The CDR3 nucleotides are TGCGCCAGCAGTCATCTGAGGAGACAGGGGGCATCCGGGGAGCTGTTTTTT. This rearrangement joins TRBV23-1 to TRBJ2-2; 10 bases fit TRBD1. TRBV23-1 is marked as an open reading frame, function uncertain. V shed 3 bases, J shed 6 bases, and the junction held 10 bases outside the gene matches. This CDR3 spans 17 amino acids.

The chain has TRBV28 and TRBJ1-3; D unclear. The CDR3 is made up of 14 amino acids. The V end lost 6 bases, the J end lost 4 bases, and 13 bases lay between the germline ends. Germline CDR1 MDHEN, CDR2 SYDVKM. The CDR3 loop is CASSQDSWGNTIYF. The CDR3, as DNA: TGTGCCAGCAGCCAAGATAGTTGGGGAAACACCATATATTTT.

The chain joins TRBV5-1 to TRBJ1-2; D is ambiguous. The CDR3 extends over 15 amino acids. The V end was cut by 0 bases, the J end by 1 base, with 10 bases between. Germline lookup yields CDR1 SGHRS and CDR2 YFSETQ. This CDR3 is CASSLGGLINYGYTF. In DNA form, the CDR3 reads TGCGCCAGCAGCTTGGGTGGACTCATTAACTATGGCTACACCTTC. Looking up the rest from reference TRBV5-1 and TRBJ1-2 gives the full variable domain: KAGVTQTPRYLIKTRGQQVTLSCSPISGHRSVSWYQQTPGQGLQFLFEYFSETQRNKGNFPGRFSGRQFSNSRSEMNVSTLELGDSALYLCASSLGGLINYGYTFGSGTRLTVV.

This clone was observed a single time. The chain uses TRBV20-1 and TRBJ2-3; 12 nucleotides align to TRBD1. CDR3 length: 17 amino acids. Germline V gives CDR1 DFQATT, CDR2 SNEGSKA (reference sequence). J lost 2 bases, V lost 3 bases, and 9 bases had no gene match. DNA of the CDR3: TGCAGTGCTAGTGGGGCCGGGACAGGGGGCCCCACAGATACGCAGTATTTT. Its translation: CSASGAGTGGPTDTQYF.

The V gene is TRBV2, the J gene TRBJ1-4, with a weak D call TRBD1 (6 bases). Germline V gene sequence: CDR1 SNHLY, CDR2 FYNNEI. V shed 7 bases and J shed 8 bases, with 17 bases lying between them. The CDR3 contains 14 residues. CDR3 bases: TGTGCCAGCAACAGGGCAGGGACGAAAGAAAAACTGTTTTTT. Translated, it gives CASNRAGTKEKLFF.

V gene TRBV3-1 (or the pseudogene TRBV3-2) combines with J gene TRBJ1-1; possibly TRBD1 for D (5 bases). Germline-derived CDR1 and CDR2 are LGHDT and YNNKEL (reference sequence). The V and J ends lost 0 bases and 0 bases respectively, with 20 bases between them. CDR3 size: 19 residues. CDR3 in amino acids: CASSQDRFRVGAMNTEAFF. CDR3 bases: TGTGCCAGCAGCCAAGATCGTTTCAGGGTGGGCGCCATGAACACTGAAGCTTTCTTT.

There are a few counts of this clone. The chain couples TRBV5-1 to TRBJ2-7; weak D call: TRBD2 (6 bases). This CDR3 contains 15 residues. The V end lost 2 bases, the J end lost 7 bases, and 19 bases lay between the germline ends. Germline V gene sequence: CDR1 SGHRS, CDR2 YFSETQ. DNA of the CDR3: TGCGCCAGCAGCTTATCTGCGGGGTTGGTGCGGGAGCAGTACTTC. Its protein is CASSLSAGLVREQYF.

The rearrangement links TRBV19 to TRBJ1-5, with D possibly being TRBD1 (5 bases). This CDR3 contains 16 residues. Germline CDR1 LNHDA, CDR2 SQIVND (reference sequence). With 3 bases removed from V and 5 bases from J, the gap between germline ends came to 17 bases. The DNA of the CDR3 is TGTGCCAGTAGTATTAAGCGCCAGGGTTGGGATCAGCCCCAGCATTTT. It specifies CASSIKRQGWDQPQHF. Using reference TRBV19 and TRBJ1-5 for the parts outside the CDR3, the full variable domain is DGGITQSPKYLFRKEGQNVTLSCEQNLNHDAMYWYRQDPGQGLRLIYYSQIVNDFQKGDIAEGYSVSREKKESFPLTVTSAQKNPTAFYLCASSIKRQGWDQPQHFGDGTRLSIL.

This sequence joins TRBV6-5 and TRBJ1-2; 9 bases align to TRBD1. The trim removed 6 bases at V and 7 bases at J, leaving 9 bases unmatched. The CDR3 is 14 residues long. Per germline, CDR1 MNHEY and CDR2 SVGAGI. The CDR3: CASSPIRDRAGYTF. The CDR3, as DNA: TGTGCCAGCAGCCCAATCCGGGACAGGGCTGGCTACACCTTC.

The CDR3 nucleotides are TGTGCCAGCAGCTTTACAGGACGGAGCTCCTACGAGCAGTACGTC. Its translation: CASSFTGRSSYEQYV. V usage is TRBV5-4 and J usage is TRBJ2-7; D possibly corresponds to TRBD1 (5 bases). The CDR3 sequence is 15 residues long. The germline V and J ends were trimmed by 2 bases and 0 bases, with 12 bases remaining between them. The germline CDR1 and CDR2 sequences are SGHNT and YYREEE (reference sequence).

The genes are TRBV7-6 and TRBJ1-4, with unresolved D. The CDR3 runs 18 residues. Germline CDR1 is SGHVS and CDR2 is FNYEAQ. V was clipped by 0 bases and J by 0 bases, with 14 bases between them. CDR3 in amino acids: CASSLAPVSGTTNEKLFF. CDR3 bases: TGTGCCAGCAGCTTAGCCCCCGTAAGCGGGACAACTAATGAAAAACTGTTTTTT.

The gene calls are TRBV3-1 (or the pseudogene TRBV3-2) and TRBJ2-1; D ambiguous. V was trimmed by 1 base and J by 7 bases, leaving 5 bases between them. Germline CDR1 and CDR2: LGHDT and YNNKEL (reference sequence). The CDR3 runs 12 residues. CDR3 DNA: TGTGCCAGCAGCCAAGTAGAAAATGAGCAGTTCTTC. Residues: CASSQVENEQFF.